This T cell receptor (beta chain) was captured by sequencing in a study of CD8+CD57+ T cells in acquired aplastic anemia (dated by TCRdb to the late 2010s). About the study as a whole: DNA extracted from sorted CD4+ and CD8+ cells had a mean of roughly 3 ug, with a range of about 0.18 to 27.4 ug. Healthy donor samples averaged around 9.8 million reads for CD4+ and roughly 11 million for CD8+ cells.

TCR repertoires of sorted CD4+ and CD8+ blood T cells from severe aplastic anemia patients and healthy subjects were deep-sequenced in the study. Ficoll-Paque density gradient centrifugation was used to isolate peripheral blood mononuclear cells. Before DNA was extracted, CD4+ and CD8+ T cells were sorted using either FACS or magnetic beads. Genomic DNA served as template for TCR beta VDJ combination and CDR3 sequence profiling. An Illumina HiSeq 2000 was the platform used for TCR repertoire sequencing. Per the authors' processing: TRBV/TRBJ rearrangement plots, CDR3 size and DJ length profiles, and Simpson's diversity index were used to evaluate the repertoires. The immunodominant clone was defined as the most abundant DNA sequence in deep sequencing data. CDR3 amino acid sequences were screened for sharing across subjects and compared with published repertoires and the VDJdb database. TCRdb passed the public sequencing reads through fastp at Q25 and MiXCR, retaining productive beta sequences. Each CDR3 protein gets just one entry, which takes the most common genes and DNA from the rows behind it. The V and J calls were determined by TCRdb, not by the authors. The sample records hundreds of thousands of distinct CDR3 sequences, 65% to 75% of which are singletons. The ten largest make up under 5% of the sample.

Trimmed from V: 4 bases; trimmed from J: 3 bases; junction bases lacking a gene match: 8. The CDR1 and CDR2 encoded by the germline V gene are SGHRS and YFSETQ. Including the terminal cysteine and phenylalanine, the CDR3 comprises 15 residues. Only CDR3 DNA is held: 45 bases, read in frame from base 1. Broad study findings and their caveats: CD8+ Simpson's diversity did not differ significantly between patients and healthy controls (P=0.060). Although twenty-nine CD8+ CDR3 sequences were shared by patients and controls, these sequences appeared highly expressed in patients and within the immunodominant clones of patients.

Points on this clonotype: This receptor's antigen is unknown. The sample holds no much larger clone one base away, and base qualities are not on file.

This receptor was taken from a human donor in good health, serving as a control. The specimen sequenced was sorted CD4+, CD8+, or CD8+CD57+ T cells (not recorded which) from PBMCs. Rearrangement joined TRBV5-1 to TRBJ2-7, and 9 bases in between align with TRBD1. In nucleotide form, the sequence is TGCGCCAGCAGCACAGGACAGGGGTCGAGCTACGAGCAGTACTTC. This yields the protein CASSTGQGSSYEQYF.